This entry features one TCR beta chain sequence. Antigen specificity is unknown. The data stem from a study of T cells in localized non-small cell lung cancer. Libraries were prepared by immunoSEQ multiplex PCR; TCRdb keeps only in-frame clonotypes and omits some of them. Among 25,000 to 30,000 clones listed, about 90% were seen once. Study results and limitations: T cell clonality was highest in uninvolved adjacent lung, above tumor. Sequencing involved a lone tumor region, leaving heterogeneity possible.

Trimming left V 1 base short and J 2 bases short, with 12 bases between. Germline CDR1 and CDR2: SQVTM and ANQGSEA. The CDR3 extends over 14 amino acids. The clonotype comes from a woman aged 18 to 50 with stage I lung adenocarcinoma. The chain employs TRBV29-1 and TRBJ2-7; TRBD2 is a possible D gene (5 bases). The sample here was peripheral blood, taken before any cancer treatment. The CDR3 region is CSVEAMTKPYEQYF. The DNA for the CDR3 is TGCAGCGTTGAAGCTATGACTAAACCCTACGAGCAGTACTTC.